This TCR beta chain was sequenced for a study of siplizumab effects on memory and regulatory T cells. In the case of this clone: What it recognizes is unknown.

Clones were sequenced by immunoSEQ multiplex PCR, and TCRdb holds only the in-frame ones, with some missing. The sample contains tens of thousands of clones, roughly 89% of which appear only once. Findings and limits, study-wide: Mapping to unstimulated subsets was achieved for only a minor fraction of alloreactive clones.

The sequence was obtained from a human donor in good health. The material sequenced was CD8+ T cells sorted from blood.

The CDR3 region is CASSVGFMNEQFF. In DNA, the CDR3 is TGTGCCAGCAGTGTGGGATTTATGAATGAGCAGTTCTTC. The chain carries TRBV6-4 and TRBJ2-1; D gene unclear. The CDR3 runs 13 residues. V was shortened by 4 bases and J by 7 bases, with 11 bases between the two germline ends. CDR1 is MRHNA, CDR2 SNTAGT, per germline.